One TCR beta chain is described in this entry. The data originate from a study of blood T cell repertoires in COVID-19. Study as a whole: Samples representing acute and convalescent COVID-19 were sourced from the United States, Italy and Spain. PBMCs, B-cell-depleted T cells, or T cells provided the cDNA or gDNA that made up the material.

The authors' processing: Amplifying reference gene primers gave estimates of nucleated cell counts. Generated by immunoSEQ multiplex PCR, the TCRdb table keeps only in-frame clones and is missing some. The D gene and trimming were derived from the DNA, and the V and J assignments and clone size from that table. In the table there are over 100,000 clones, 80% of which are singletons. The sequencing input was peripheral blood. The source of this sequence is a human donor in a cohort sampled during active or convalescent COVID-19.

DNA of the CDR3: TGTGCCAGCAGTTCCGTACAGGGTAGCAATCAGCCCCAGCATTTT. Translating gives CASSSVQGSNQPQHF. V and J are TRBV6-5 and TRBJ1-5, with D maybe TRBD1 (6 bases). The CDR3 is 15 amino acids. Germline values: CDR1 MNHEY, CDR2 SVGAGI. Trimming pared 4 bases from V and 0 bases from J, leaving 10 bases between.